Below, 14 T cell receptor beta chains from the same sample are listed, as sequenced in a study of blood T cells in healthy people across ages. Primed by a sample-barcoded 5' primer and a J-beta primer mix, a second PCR proceeded for 7 to 11 cycles. One entry per CDR3 protein, called by TCRdb with MiXCR from the 5' RACE reads. The sample has approximately 730,000 distinct CDR3 sequences; 50% to 65% are singletons. The sequenced sample consisted of blood. The receptors originated from an elderly man in good health.

This clonotype was found a few times. The V call is TRBV29-1, the J call TRBJ1-2; D gene ambiguous. Germline V gene data show CDR1 as SQVTM and CDR2 as ANQGSEA. The CDR3 is made up of 10 amino acids. Trimming cost V 4 bases and J 8 bases, with 8 bases left between them. The CDR3 here is CSVVGPGYTF. CDR3 bases: TGCAGCGTTGTCGGGCCCGGCTACACCTTC.

The chain combines TRBV29-1 with TRBJ2-7; D is undetermined. Germline CDR1 and CDR2: SQVTM and ANQGSEA. V dropped 3 bases and J dropped 1 base, with 7 bases sitting between them. The CDR3 runs 12 residues. The CDR3, as DNA: TGCAGCGTTGAGGACCAGTCCTACGAGCAGTACTTC. Protein: CSVEDQSYEQYF.

This clonotype came up a few times. The V and J genes are TRBV6-1 and TRBJ1-2; tentative D call: TRBD1 (6 bases). The CDR3 sequence is 15 residues long. CDR1 is MNHNS, CDR2 SASEGT, per germline. Trimming shortened V by 7 bases and J by 8 bases, and 23 bases separated the two germline ends. This CDR3 reads CASTKRGSGVGGYTF. The CDR3 nucleotides read TGTGCCAGCACCAAAAGGGGGTCAGGGGTTGGCGGCTACACCTTC.

There are a few counts of this clonotype. Here the CDR3 DNA reads TGTGCCAGCAGAGCGCGGGAGGCCTACGAGCAGTACTTC. This encodes CASRAREAYEQYF. The chain joins TRBV12-3 or TRBV12-4 to TRBJ2-7; TRBD2 aligns across 8 bases. This CDR3 contains 13 residues. Trimming took 6 bases from V and 2 from J; bases not matched to a gene: 3.

This clonotype was detected only once. At one boundary the junction diverges from the germline segment, which might be a read error. CDR3 loop: CASSFFSGNYEQHF. DNA for the CDR3: TGTGCCAGCAGTTTTTTCTCAGGGAATTACGAGCAGCACTTC. This chain uses TRBV27 with TRBJ2-7, with D possibly TRBD1 on 5 matching bases. Germline lookup yields CDR1 MNHEY and CDR2 SMNVEV (reference sequence). The CDR3 length is 14 residues.

A word on this clonotype: This could be a read error, since a much larger clone is one nucleotide away. This rearrangement joins TRBV7-2 to TRBJ2-5, with 14 positions matching TRBD2. This CDR3 spans 15 amino acids. Germline V CDR1 and CDR2: SGHTA, FQGNSA. V lost 5 bases and J lost 11; bases outside the gene matches: 10. CDR3 bases: TGTGCCAGCAGCAGGGGACTAGCGGGAGACCTTGAGCAGTACTTC. Translation: CASSRGLAGDLEQYF.

A few counts support this clonotype. This rearrangement joins TRBV27 to TRBJ2-1, with a weak D call TRBD2 (6 bases). Trimming took off 2 bases at V and 12 bases at J, with 23 bases between the two ends. CDR1 and CDR2 from the germline V gene are MNHEY and SMNVEV (reference sequence). The CDR3 is 16 amino acids. CDR3 region: CASSLGLGGGPQGQFF. CDR3 coding DNA: TGTGCCAGCAGTTTAGGTTTGGGTGGAGGGCCACAAGGGCAGTTCTTC.

This rearrangement joins TRBV7-2 to TRBJ2-5, with D perhaps TRBD2 (6 bases). The CDR3 has 15 residues. V lost 1 base to trimming and J lost 3 bases, with 12 bases between them. The germline CDR1 and CDR2 sequences are SGHTA and FQGNSA. The chain's CDR3 is CASSLGMGGKETQYF. The CDR3 DNA reads TGTGCCAGCAGCTTAGGCATGGGGGGAAAAGAGACCCAGTACTTC.

The genes are TRBV20-1 and TRBJ1-2; no firm D call. CDR1 is DFQATT and CDR2 is SNEGSKA in the germline V gene (reference sequence). CDR3 size: 11 residues. V dropped 4 bases and J dropped 3 bases, with 6 bases sitting between them. CDR3 protein: CSATTDYGYTF. The CDR3 DNA reads as TGCAGTGCTACGACGGACTATGGCTACACCTTC.

The J gene is TRBJ1-2, the V gene TRBV6-1; 9 bases are shared with TRBD1. V was pared by 8 bases and J by 0 bases, with 7 bases of the junction left unmatched. The CDR3 length is 15 residues. CDR1 is MNHNS, CDR2 SASEGT, per germline. CDR3 in DNA: TGTGCCAGCGACACGGGACAGGGTTCTAACTATGGCTACACCTTC. Its protein product is CASDTGQGSNYGYTF.

This clonotype was seen many times. V and J are TRBV6-2 or TRBV6-3 and TRBJ2-7; D is ambiguous. The CDR3 has 11 amino acids. CDR1 MNHEY and CDR2 SVGEGT come from the germline V gene. V lost 6 bases and J 3 bases, leaving 6 bases between the germline ends. This chain's CDR3 is CASSNRYEQYF. CDR3 sequence (DNA): TGTGCCAGCAGCAATCGCTACGAGCAGTACTTC.

In nucleotides, the CDR3 is TGCAGCGTTGCGGCCACCTCGATTACTAACTATGGCTACACCTTC. Its translation: CSVAATSITNYGYTF. This chain joins TRBV29-1 and TRBJ1-2, with unresolved D. Trimming took off 4 bases at V and 0 bases at J, with 15 bases between the two ends. This CDR3 contains 15 residues. Germline V CDR1 and CDR2: SQVTM, ANQGSEA.

The chain has TRBV20-1 and TRBJ2-5; 13 positions agree with TRBD2. This CDR3 contains 14 residues. The trim removed 3 bases at V and 6 bases at J, leaving 4 bases unmatched. CDR1 is DFQATT and CDR2 is SNEGSKA in the germline V gene (reference sequence). The CDR3 DNA follows: TGCAGTGCTAGTAGACTAGCGGGGGGACAGACCCAGTACTTC. Translation: CSASRLAGGQTQYF.

The chain has TRBV29-1 and TRBJ2-1, with D perhaps TRBD1 (8 bases). The V gene lost 7 bases and the J gene lost 5 bases, with 15 bases spanning the gap. The CDR3 runs 13 residues. Germline V lookup: CDR1 SQVTM, CDR2 ANQGSEA. CDR3 in amino acids: CSGGQGGHNEQFF. The CDR3 coding sequence is TGCAGCGGCGGACAGGGAGGGCACAATGAGCAGTTCTTC.